The present TCR beta chain was sequenced within a study of shared clonotypes between healthy human individuals. As for the study in general: Each donor's CD4 naive and CD4 memory cells filled three plates apiece, CD8 naive two, and CD8 memory one.

This clone showed up just once. In germline, CDR1 is SQVTM, CDR2 ANQGSEA. The CDR3 is 16 amino acids. The V and J ends lost 2 bases and 2 bases respectively, with 19 bases between them. In CD8 memory, CD45RO+ cells were put together with CCR7-negative CD45RA+ TemRA cells. TCRdb's table, derived via immunoSEQ multiplex PCR, lists solely in-frame clones and lacks some. The sample holds around 320,000 clones, roughly 84% seen once. This rearrangement joins TRBV29-1 to TRBJ2-7, with D hard to call. The sequence derives from a man aged 18 to 29 in good health. Sequencing input: memory CD8+ T cells sorted from blood. Subset: CD45RO+ cells pooled with CCR7-negative TemRA cells. The CDR3 bases are TGCAGCGTTGAATTGAGCTTCGGACGTCCCACCTACGAGCAGTACTTC. Its protein product is CSVELSFGRPTYEQYF.